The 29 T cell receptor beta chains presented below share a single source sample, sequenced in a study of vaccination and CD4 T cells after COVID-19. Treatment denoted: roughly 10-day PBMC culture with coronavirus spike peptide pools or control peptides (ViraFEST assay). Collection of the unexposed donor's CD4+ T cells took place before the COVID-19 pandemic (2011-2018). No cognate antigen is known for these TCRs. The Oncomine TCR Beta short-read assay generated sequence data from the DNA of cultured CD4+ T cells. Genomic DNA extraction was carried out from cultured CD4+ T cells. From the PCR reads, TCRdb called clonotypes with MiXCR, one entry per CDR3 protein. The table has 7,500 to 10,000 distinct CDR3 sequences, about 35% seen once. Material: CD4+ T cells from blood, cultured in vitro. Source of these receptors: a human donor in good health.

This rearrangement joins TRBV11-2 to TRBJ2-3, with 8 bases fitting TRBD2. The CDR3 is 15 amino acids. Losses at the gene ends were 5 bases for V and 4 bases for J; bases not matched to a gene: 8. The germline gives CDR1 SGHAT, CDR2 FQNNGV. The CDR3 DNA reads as TGTGCCAGCAGCCAAGGGATGACTAGCGCAGATACGCAGTATTTT. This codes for CASSQGMTSADTQYF. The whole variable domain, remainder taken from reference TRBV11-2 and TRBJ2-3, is EAGVAQSPRYKIIEKRQSVAFWCNPISGHATLYWYQQILGQGPKLLIQFQNNGVVDDSQLPKDRFSAERLKGVDSTLKIQPAKLEDSAVYLCASSQGMTSADTQYFGPGTRLTVL.

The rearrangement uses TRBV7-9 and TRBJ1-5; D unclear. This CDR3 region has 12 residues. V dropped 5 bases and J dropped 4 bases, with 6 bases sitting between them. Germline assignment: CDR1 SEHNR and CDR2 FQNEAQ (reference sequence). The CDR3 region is CASSRENQPQHF. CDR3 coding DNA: TGTGCCAGCAGCCGGGAAAATCAGCCCCAGCATTTT.

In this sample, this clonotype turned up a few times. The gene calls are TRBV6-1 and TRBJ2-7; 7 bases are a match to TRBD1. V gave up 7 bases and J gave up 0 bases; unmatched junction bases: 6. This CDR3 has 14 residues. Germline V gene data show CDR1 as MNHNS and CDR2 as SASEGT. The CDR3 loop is CASTLDRDSYEQYF. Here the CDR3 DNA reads TGTGCCAGCACCTTAGACAGGGACTCCTACGAGCAGTACTTC.

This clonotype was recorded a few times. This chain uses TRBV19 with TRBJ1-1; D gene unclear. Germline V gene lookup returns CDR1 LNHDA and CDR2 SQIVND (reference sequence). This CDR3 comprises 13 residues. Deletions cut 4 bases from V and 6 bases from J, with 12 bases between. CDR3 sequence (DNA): TGTGCCAGTAGTAACGGTGATACAGCTGAAGCTTTCTTT. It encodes CASSNGDTAEAFF. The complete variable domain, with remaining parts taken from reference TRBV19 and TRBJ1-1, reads DGGITQSPKYLFRKEGQNVTLSCEQNLNHDAMYWYRQDPGQGLRLIYYSQIVNDFQKGDIAEGYSVSREKKESFPLTVTSAQKNPTAFYLCASSNGDTAEAFFGQGTRLTVV.

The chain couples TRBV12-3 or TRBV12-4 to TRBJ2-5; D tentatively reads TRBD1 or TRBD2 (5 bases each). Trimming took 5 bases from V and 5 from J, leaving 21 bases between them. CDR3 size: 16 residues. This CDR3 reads CASSPPEGIRGETQYF. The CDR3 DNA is TGTGCCAGCAGTCCCCCGGAAGGCATTCGGGGCGAGACCCAGTACTTC.

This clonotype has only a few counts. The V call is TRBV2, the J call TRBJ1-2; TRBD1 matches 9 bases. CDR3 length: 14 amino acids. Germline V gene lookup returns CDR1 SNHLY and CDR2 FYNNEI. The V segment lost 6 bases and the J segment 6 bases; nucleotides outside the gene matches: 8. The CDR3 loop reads CASRKTGGADGYTF. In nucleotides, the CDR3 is TGTGCCAGCAGGAAAACAGGGGGCGCCGATGGCTACACCTTC.

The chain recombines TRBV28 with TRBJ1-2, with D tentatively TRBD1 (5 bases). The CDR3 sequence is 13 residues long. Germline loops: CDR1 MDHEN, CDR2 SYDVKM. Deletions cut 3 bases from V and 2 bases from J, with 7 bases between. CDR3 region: CASSLQGNYGYTF. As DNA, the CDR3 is TGTGCCAGCAGTTTGCAGGGAAACTATGGCTACACCTTC.

CDR3 residues: CSAQDRGAYQPQHF. CDR3 coding DNA: TGCAGTGCTCAAGACAGGGGTGCCTATCAGCCCCAGCATTTT. The rearrangement uses TRBV20-1 and TRBJ1-5; 8 positions match TRBD1. CDR1 and CDR2 (germline): DFQATT, SNEGSKA (reference sequence). The CDR3 extends over 14 amino acids. After removal of 5 bases from V and 5 bases from J, the junction contained 8 bases not matched to a gene.

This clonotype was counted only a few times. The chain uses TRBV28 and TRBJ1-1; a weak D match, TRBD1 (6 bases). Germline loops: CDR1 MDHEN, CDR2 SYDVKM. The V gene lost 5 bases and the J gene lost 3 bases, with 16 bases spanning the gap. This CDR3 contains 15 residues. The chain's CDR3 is CASSVDQEGDTEAFF. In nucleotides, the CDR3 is TGTGCCAGCAGTGTTGATCAGGAGGGGGACACTGAAGCTTTCTTT.

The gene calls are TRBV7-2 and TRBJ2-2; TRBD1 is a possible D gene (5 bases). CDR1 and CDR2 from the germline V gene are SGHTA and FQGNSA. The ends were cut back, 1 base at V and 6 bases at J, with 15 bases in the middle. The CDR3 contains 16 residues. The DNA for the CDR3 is TGTGCCAGCAGCTTAGGCCGCCGACAGACCGCCGGGGAGCTGTTTTTT. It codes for CASSLGRRQTAGELFF. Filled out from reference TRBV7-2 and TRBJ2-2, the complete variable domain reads GAGVSQSPSNKVTEKGKDVELRCDPISGHTALYWYRQSLGQGLEFLIYFQGNSAPDKSGLPSDRFSAERTGGSVSTLTIQRTQQEDSAVYLCASSLGRRQTAGELFFGEGSRLTVL.

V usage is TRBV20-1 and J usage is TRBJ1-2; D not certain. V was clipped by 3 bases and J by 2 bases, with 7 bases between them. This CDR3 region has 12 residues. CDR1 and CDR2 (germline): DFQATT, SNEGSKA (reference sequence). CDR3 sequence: CSASGPNYGYTF. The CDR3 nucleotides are TGCAGTGCTAGTGGCCCAAACTATGGCTACACCTTC.

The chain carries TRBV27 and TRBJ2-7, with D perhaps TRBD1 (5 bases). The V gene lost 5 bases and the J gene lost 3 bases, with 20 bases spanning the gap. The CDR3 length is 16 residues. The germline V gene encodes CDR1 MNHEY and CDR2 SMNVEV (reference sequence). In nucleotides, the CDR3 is TGTGCCAGCAGTCCAATCTTCAGGGTTGTCAGCTACGAGCAGTACTTC. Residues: CASSPIFRVVSYEQYF.

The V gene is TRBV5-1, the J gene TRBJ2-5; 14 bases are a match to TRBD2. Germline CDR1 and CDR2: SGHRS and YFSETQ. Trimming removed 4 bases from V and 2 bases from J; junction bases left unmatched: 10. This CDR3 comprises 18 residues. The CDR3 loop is CASSRGTSGSNPQETQYF. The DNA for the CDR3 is TGCGCCAGCAGCCGCGGGACTAGCGGGAGTAACCCTCAAGAGACCCAGTACTTC.

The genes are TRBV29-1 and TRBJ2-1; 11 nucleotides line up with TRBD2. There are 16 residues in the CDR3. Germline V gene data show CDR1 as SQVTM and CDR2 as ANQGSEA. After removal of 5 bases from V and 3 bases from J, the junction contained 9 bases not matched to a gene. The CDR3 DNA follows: TGCAGCGTTCGTCCTACTAGCGGGAGACTCTACAATGAGCAGTTCTTC. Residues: CSVRPTSGRLYNEQFF.

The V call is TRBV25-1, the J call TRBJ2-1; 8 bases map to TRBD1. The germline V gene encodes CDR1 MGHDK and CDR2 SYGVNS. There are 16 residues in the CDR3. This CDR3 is CTTVKYEGQVHNEQFF. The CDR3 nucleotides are TGTACCACAGTGAAATATGAGGGACAGGTCCACAATGAGCAGTTCTTC.

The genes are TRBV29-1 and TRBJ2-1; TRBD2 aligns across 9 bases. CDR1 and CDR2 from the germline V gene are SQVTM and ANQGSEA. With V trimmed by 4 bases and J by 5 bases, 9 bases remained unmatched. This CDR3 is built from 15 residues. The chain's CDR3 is CSVARLAGADNEQFF. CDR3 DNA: TGCAGCGTTGCTCGATTAGCGGGAGCGGACAATGAGCAGTTCTTC.

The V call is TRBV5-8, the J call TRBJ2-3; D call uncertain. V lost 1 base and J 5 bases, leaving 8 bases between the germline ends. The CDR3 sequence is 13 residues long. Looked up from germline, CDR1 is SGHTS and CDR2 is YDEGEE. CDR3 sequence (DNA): TGTGCCAGCAGCTTGAGCAGGATAGATACGCAGTATTTT. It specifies CASSLSRIDTQYF.

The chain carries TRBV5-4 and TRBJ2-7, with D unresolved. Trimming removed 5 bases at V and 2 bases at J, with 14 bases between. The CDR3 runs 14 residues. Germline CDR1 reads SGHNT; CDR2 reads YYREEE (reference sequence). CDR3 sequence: CASRTARSTYEQYF. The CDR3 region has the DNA TGTGCCAGCAGAACGGCTCGCTCCACCTACGAGCAGTACTTC.

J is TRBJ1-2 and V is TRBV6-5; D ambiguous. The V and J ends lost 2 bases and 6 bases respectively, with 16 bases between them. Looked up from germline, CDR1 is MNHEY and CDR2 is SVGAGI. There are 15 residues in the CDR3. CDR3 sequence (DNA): TGTGCCAGCAGTTACCCACCCTCCACAGTGGATGGCTACACCTTC. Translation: CASSYPPSTVDGYTF.

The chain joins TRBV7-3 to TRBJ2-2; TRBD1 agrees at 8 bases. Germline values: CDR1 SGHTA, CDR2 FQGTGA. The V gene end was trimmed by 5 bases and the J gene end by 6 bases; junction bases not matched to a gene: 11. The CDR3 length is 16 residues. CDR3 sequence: CASSPLDRDEAGELFF. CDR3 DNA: TGTGCCAGCAGCCCCTTGGACAGGGATGAGGCCGGGGAGCTGTTTTTT. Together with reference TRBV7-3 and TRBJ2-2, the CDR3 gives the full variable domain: GAGVSQTPSNKVTEKGKYVELRCDPISGHTALYWYRQSLGQGPEFLIYFQGTGAADDSGLPNDRFFAVRPEGSVSTLKIQRTERGDSAVYLCASSPLDRDEAGELFFGEGSRLTVL.

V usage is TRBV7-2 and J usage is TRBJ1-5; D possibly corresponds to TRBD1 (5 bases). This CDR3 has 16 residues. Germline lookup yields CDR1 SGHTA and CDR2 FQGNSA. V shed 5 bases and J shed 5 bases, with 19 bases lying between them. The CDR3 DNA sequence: TGTGCCAGCAGCCCGTTCGCCGGGACCGGGGATCAGCCCCAGCATTTT. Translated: CASSPFAGTGDQPQHF.

CDR3 in amino acids: CATSRGTSGRGYDEQFF. CDR3 DNA sequence: TGTGCCACCAGCAGGGGGACTAGCGGGAGAGGGTACGATGAGCAGTTCTTC. The chain recombines TRBV15 with TRBJ2-1, with TRBD2 matching 14 bases. Germline CDR1 and CDR2: LNHNV and YYDKDF (reference sequence). With 3 bases clipped from V and 8 bases from J, the junction kept 9 bases outside the gene matches. This CDR3 region has 17 residues.

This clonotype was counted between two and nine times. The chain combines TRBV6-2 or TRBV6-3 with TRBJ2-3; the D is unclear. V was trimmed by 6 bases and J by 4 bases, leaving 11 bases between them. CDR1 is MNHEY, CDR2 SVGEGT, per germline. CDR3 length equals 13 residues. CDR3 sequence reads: CASRVWSADTQYF. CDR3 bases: TGTGCCAGCAGAGTGTGGAGTGCAGATACGCAGTATTTT.

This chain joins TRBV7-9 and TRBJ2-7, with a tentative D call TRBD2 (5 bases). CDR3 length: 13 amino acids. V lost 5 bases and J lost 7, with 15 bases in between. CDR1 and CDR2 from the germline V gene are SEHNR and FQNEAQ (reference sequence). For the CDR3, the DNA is TGTGCCAGCAGCCTTACTACTAGTGGGGAGCAGTACTTC. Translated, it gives CASSLTTSGEQYF.

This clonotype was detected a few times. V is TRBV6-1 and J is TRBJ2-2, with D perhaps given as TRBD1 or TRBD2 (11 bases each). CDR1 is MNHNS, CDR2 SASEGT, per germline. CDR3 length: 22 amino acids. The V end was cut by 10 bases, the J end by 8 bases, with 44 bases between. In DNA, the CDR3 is TGTGCCACCCGGACAGGGGGCGGCCTCTGGGGGACTAGCGGCCCTACGTCAGGGGAGCTGTTTTTT. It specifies CATRTGGGLWGTSGPTSGELFF.

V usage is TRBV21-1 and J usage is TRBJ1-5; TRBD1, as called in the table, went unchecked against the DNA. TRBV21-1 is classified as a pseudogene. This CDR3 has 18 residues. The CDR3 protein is CASSNSRDRGFSNQPQHF. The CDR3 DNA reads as TGTGCCAGCAGCAATTCCCGGGACAGGGGGTTCAGCAATCAGCCCCAGCATTTT.

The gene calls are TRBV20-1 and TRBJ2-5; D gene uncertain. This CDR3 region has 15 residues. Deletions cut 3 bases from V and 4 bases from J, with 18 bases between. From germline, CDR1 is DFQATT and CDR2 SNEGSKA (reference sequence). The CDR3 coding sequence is TGCAGTGCTAGTAAGGGCTCTACGAAGGCAGAGACCCAGTACTTC. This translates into CSASKGSTKAETQYF.

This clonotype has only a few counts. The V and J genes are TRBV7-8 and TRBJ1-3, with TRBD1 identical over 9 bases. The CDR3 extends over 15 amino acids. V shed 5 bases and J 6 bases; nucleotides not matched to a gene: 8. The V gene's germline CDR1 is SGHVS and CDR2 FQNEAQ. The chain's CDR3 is CASSRRDREINTIYF. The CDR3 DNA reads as TGTGCCAGCAGCCGCCGGGACAGGGAGATAAACACCATATATTTT.

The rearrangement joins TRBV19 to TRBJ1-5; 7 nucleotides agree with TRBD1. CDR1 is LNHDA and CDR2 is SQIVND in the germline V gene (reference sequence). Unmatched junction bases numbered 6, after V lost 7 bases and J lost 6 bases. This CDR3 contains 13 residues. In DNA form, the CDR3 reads TGTGCCAGTACCGACAGGGTTGGTCAGCCCCAGCATTTT. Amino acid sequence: CASTDRVGQPQHF.